The following is a T cell receptor (beta chain) sequence with its context. The antigen this receptor binds is unknown. Base qualities are missing; no much larger clone stands one base away. Systemically healthy Caucasian individuals from Russia, 35 to 50 in total and aged about 6 to 90 years, were included as donors. Approximately 9 milliliters of peripheral blood were collected from each donor into EDTA-treated Vacutainer tubes. Ficoll-Paque density-gradient centrifugation was used to isolate PBMCs, with at least 6 million per sample. Total RNA was extracted from PBMCs with Trizol reagent, with at least 6 micrograms obtained per sample. For every donor, flow cytometry on a PBMC aliquot measured the percentage of naive CD45RAhigh/CD27high T cells. Libraries were built with 5' RACE. The run used an Illumina HiSeq 2500. A second PCR of about 6 to 11 cycles was run with a J-beta primer mix and a sample-barcoded 5' primer. A unique molecular identifier was introduced onto each TCR beta cDNA molecule by a template-switch 5' adaptor carrying 12 random nucleotides. At least 3 million CDR3-containing paired-end reads were obtained from each sample. The Mint cDNA synthesis kit, primed by a TRBC-specific oligonucleotide, was used to synthesize first-strand cDNA from all RNA. After uracil-DNA glycosylase treatment, a first 18-cycle PCR used universal primers M1SS and BC2_uni_R on all cDNA. In the authors' own workflow: For normalization, 1 million high-quality reads, each with a distinct molecular identifier, were randomly selected from each sample. Reads with shared molecular identifiers were discarded instead of being binned into consensus sequences. CDR3 identification, clonotype clustering and error correction used MiTCR with a Q25 quality threshold and the strictest error-elimination algorithm. A nonparametric unseen species model with Euler transformation was used to estimate lower-bound total TCR beta diversity. TCRdb redid the processing of the public reads, applying fastp at Q25 and MiXCR, and retained in-frame beta chains. For every CDR3 protein sequence, its rows merge into one entry that carries the most common genes and DNA. These V and J calls derive from TCRdb rather than the authors' analysis. The sample yields 800,000 or so distinct CDR3 sequences; about 46% were counted once. The ten largest make up around 18% of the sample.

The sample belongs to a study of blood T cells in healthy people across ages (dated by TCRdb to between 2014 and 2016). The study in broad terms: In model experiments, template switching captured about one uniquely barcoded TCR beta cDNA molecule for every two T cells. The study measured age-related changes in TCR beta repertoire diversity using deep sequencing normalized with unique cDNA molecular identifiers. Four age groups were formed from the donors: young (average approximately 15 years), middle-aged (approximately 41), aged (62) and long-lived (roughly 81). To avoid experimental bias, donors of different ages were distributed randomly across sequencing lanes. The study analyzed two additional independent replicas of 1 million unique cDNA reads from the same blood draw for two donors, one aged 18 to 30 and one aged 80 or older.

Overall study results and their limits: Total diversity estimates from one million sequenced T cells were considered lower bounds and underestimates. Observed TCR beta diversity correlated strongly with the percentage of naive T cells measured by flow cytometry. Because the CMV infection status of the donors was unknown, age-related changes in expanded clonotypes may potentially have been confounded. As age increased, observed TCR beta diversity per million T cells dropped in a roughly linear way, and a significant reduction was already evident by age 40. Compared with the aged group, the long-lived group had more naive CD4+ T cells, fewer expanded clones and increased TCR diversity, a pattern suggesting age selection. Since profiling was done on bulk unsorted PBMCs, naive and antigen-experienced compartments could not be conclusively compared.

The TCR was taken from an elderly man in good health. Input material: blood.

The nucleotides are TGTGCCAGCAGCCAAGATAATGGCGGAGAGACCCAGTACTTC. Protein translation: CASSQDNGGETQYF. In this chain, TRBV3-1 is recombined with TRBJ2-5; a confident D gene designation cannot be given. CDR1 and CDR2, looked up from the germline V gene (reference sequence), are LGHDT and YNNKEL. Counted from cysteine to phenylalanine, this CDR3 has 14 amino acids. The retained sequence is limited to the CDR3, 42 bases, with the frame set at the first base. Relative to germline, V is 0 bases shorter and J is 4 bases shorter, with 9 bases between their ends.